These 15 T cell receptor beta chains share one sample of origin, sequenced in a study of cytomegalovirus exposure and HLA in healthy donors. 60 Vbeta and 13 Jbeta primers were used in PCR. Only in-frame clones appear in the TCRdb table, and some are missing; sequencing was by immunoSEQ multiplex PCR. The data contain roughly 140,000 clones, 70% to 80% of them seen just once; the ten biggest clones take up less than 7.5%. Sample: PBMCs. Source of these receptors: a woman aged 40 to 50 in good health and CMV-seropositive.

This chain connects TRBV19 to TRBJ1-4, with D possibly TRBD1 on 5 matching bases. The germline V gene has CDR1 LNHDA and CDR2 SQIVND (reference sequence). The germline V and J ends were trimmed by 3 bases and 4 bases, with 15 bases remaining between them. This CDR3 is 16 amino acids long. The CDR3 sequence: CASSMEGPSINEKLFF. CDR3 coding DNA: TGTGCCAGTAGTATGGAGGGGCCGTCGATTAATGAAAAACTGTTTTTT.

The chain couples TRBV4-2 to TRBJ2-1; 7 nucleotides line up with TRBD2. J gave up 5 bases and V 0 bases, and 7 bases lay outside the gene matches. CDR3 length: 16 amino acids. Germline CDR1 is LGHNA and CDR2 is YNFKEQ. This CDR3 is CASSQDHPSGDNEQFF. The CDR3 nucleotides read TGTGCCAGCAGCCAAGATCATCCTAGCGGTGACAATGAGCAGTTCTTC.

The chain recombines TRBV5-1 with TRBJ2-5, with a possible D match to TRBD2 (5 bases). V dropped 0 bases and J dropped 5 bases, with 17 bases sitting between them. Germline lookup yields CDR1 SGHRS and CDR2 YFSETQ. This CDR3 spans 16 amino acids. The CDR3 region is CASSLAGAAMGETQYF. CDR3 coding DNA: TGCGCCAGCAGCTTGGCTGGAGCGGCCATGGGGGAGACCCAGTACTTC.

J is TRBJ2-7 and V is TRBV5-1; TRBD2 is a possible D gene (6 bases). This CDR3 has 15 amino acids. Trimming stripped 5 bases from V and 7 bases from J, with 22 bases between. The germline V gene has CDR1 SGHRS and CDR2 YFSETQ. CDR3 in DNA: TGCGCCAGCAGAGCCCTCGGACTGGCCCGGGGGGAGCAGTACTTC. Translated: CASRALGLARGEQYF. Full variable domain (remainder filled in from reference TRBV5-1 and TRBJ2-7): KAGVTQTPRYLIKTRGQQVTLSCSPISGHRSVSWYQQTPGQGLQFLFEYFSETQRNKGNFPGRFSGRQFSNSRSEMNVSTLELGDSALYLCASRALGLARGEQYFGPGTRLTVT.

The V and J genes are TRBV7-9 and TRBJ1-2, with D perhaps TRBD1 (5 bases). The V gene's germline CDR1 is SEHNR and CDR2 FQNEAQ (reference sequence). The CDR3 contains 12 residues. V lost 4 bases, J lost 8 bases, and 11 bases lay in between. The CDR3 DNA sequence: TGTGCCAGCAGCTCCAGACAGAGAGGCTACACCTTC. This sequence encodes CASSSRQRGYTF.

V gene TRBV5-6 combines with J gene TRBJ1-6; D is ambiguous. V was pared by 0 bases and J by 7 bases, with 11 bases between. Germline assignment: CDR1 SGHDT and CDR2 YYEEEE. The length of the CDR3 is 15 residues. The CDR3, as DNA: TGTGCCAGCAGCTTGGAGCCCCTCGGGAATTCACCCCTCCACTTT. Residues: CASSLEPLGNSPLHF.

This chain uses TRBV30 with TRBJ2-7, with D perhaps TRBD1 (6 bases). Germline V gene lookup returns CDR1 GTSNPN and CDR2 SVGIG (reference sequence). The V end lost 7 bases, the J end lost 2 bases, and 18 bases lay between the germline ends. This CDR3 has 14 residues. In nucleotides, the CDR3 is TGTGCCTCCCGTAGGGCAGGGGATACCTACGAGCAGTACTTC. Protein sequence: CASRRAGDTYEQYF.

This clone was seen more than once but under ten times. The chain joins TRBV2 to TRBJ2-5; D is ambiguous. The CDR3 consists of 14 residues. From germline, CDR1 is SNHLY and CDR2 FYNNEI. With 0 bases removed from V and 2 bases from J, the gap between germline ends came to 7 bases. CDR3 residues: CASSEALLQETQYF. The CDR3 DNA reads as TGTGCCAGCAGTGAAGCCCTCCTACAAGAGACCCAGTACTTC.

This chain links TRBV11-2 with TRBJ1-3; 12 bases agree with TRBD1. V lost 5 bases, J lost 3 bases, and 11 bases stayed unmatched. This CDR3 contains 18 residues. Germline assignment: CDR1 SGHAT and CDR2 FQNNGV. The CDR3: CASSLSVGQGANGNTIYF. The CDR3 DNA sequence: TGTGCCAGCAGCCTCTCTGTGGGACAGGGGGCTAATGGAAACACCATATATTTT.

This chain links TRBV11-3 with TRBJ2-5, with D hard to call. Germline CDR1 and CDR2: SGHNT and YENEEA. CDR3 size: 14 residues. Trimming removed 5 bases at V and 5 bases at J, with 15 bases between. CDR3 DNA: TGTGCCAGCAGCATCTCCCCCCTCGGGGAGACCCAGTACTTC. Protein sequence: CASSISPLGETQYF.

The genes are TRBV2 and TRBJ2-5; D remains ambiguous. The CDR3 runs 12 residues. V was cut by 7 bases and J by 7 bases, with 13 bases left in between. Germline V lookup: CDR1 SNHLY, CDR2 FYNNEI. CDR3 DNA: TGTGCCAGCACCCCCATCCCCGGGACCCAGTACTTC. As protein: CASTPIPGTQYF.

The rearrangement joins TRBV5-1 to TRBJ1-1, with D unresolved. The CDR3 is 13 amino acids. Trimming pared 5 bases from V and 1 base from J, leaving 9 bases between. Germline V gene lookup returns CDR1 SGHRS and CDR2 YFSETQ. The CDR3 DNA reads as TGCGCCAGCAGAACCCAACAGAACACTGAAGCTTTCTTT. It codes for CASRTQQNTEAFF.

The CDR3 nucleotides read TGCGCCAGCAGCTTGTGGACAGGGGGCGCCGGGGAGCTGTTTTTT. Translating gives CASSLWTGGAGELFF. The chain has TRBV5-1 and TRBJ2-2; 11 bases map to TRBD1. The CDR3 is 15 residues long. Germline assignment: CDR1 SGHRS and CDR2 YFSETQ. Trimming removed 1 base from V and 6 bases from J; junction bases left unmatched: 2.

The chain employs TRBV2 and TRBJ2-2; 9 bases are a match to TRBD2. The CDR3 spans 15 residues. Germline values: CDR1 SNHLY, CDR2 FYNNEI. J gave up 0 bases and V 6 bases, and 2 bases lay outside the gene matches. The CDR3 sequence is CASSASGANTGELFF. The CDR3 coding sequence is TGTGCCAGCAGCGCTAGCGGGGCGAACACCGGGGAGCTGTTTTTT.

CDR3 nucleotide sequence: TGTGCCAGCAGTCCTTTAGCGGGAGGTGGGACAGATACGCAGTATTTT. Its translation: CASSPLAGGGTDTQYF. V is TRBV28 and J is TRBJ2-3; 10 nucleotides line up with TRBD2. The CDR3 consists of 16 residues. V dropped 5 bases and J dropped 3; count of bases not matched to a gene: 8. Germline V gene data show CDR1 as MDHEN and CDR2 as SYDVKM.